These T cell receptor beta chains were read from a single sample in a study of radiation and T cells in renal cell carcinoma. Sequencing was performed with immunoSEQ multiplex PCR; in TCRdb, only in-frame clones are kept and a portion is missing. This sample carries just under 150,000 clones, less than 90% of them seen once, and the ten largest clones take around 17%. The sequenced sample was blood, obtained from a patient whose treatment included radiotherapy and nephrectomy. The receptors derive from a woman aged 45 to 65 with renal cell carcinoma. Each CDR3 is given with its conserved first and last residue. A D gene is named only where the DNA matches it firmly. Size values are once, few and many counts, or a class for expanded clones, and some rows have none.

j_call clone_size v_call d_call cdr3_aa cdr3_nt
TRBJ1-5 . TRBV28 . CASSLSQGNQPQHF TGTGCCAGCAGTTTATCTCAAGGCAATCAGCCCCAGCATTTT
TRBJ2-2 . TRBV6-4 . CASSPDTTTGELFF TGTGCCAGCAGCCCCGACACCACCACCGGGGAGCTGTTTTTT
TRBJ1-1 . TRBV2 . CASNEEMNTEAFF TGTGCCAGCAATGAGGAGATGAACACTGAAGCTTTCTTT
TRBJ1-2 . TRBV19 TRBD1 CASSIADRGDGYTF TGTGCCAGTAGTATCGCGGACAGGGGGGACGGCTACACCTTC
TRBJ1-2 . TRBV5-1 . CASSLASGAWNGYTF TGCGCCAGCAGCTTGGCCAGTGGTGCCTGGAATGGCTACACCTTC
TRBJ2-3 few TRBV28 . CASTSTGQTDTQYF TGTGCCAGCACCTCGACAGGACAAACAGATACGCAGTATTTT
TRBJ2-2 . TRBV4-2 . CASSQGVAEDTGELFF TGTGCCAGCAGCCAAGGGGTAGCGGAGGACACCGGGGAGCTGTTTTTT
TRBJ2-3 . TRBV12-5 . CASGPQTGTDTQYF TGTGCTAGTGGTCCACAGACTGGCACAGATACGCAGTATTTT
TRBJ2-1 . TRBV5-1 TRBD2 CASSLLSGRSPTEQFF TGCGCCAGCAGCCTCTTGAGCGGGAGGAGCCCCACCGAGCAGTTCTTC
TRBJ1-1 . TRBV21-1 . CASPKKTGKDPYRKAFF TGTGCCAGCCCTAAAAAGACAGGGAAGGACCCCTACCGGAAAGCTTTCTTT
TRBJ1-6 few TRBV19 . CASSIGNNSPLHF TGTGCCAGTAGTATTGGCAATAATTCACCCCTCCACTTT
TRBJ1-5 few TRBV6-5 . CASSYRLRQPQHF TGTGCCAGCAGCTACAGGTTAAGACAGCCCCAGCATTTT
TRBJ2-2 . TRBV9 TRBD2 CASSVAGSGGAWDTGELFF TGTGCCAGCAGCGTAGCAGGTAGCGGGGGGGCCTGGGACACCGGGGAGCTGTTTTTT
TRBJ2-1 . TRBV28 . CASQGGDYNEQFF TGTGCCAGCCAGGGGGGGGATTACAATGAGCAGTTCTTC
TRBJ2-2 . TRBV30 . CAWSVSHNTGELFF TGTGCCTGGAGTGTATCCCATAACACCGGGGAGCTGTTTTTT
TRBJ2-1 once TRBV6-1 . CATLSPGSYNEQFF TGTGCCACGCTATCCCCTGGGTCCTACAATGAGCAGTTCTTC
TRBJ2-4 . TRBV19 . CASAERELGNIQYF TGTGCCAGTGCGGAAAGGGAGTTGGGAAACATTCAGTACTTC
TRBJ2-7 . TRBV10-1 . CASSEGSEQYF TGCGCCAGCAGTGAGGGGTCCGAGCAGTACTTC
TRBJ2-3 . TRBV9 TRBD2 CASSVGNGGSTDTQYF TGTGCCAGCAGCGTAGGTAACGGGGGGAGCACAGATACGCAGTATTTT
TRBJ1-5 . TRBV27 . CASSTYSNQPQHF TGTGCCAGCAGCACATATAGCAATCAGCCCCAGCATTTT
TRBJ2-7 . TRBV5-1 . CAGNSWDYEQYF TGCGCCGGGAATTCTTGGGACTACGAGCAGTACTTC
TRBJ2-3 once TRBV18 TRBD1 CASSSGTGGSGDTQYF TGTGCCAGCTCGTCCGGGACAGGGGGCTCTGGAGATACGCAGTATTTT
TRBJ1-4 few TRBV6-6 . CASSDSYNEKLFF TGTGCCAGCAGTGACAGTTATAATGAAAAACTGTTTTTT
TRBJ1-3 . TRBV11-2 . CASSRGTSGNTIYF TGTGCCAGCAGCAGGGGGACCTCTGGAAACACCATATATTTT
TRBJ2-7 . TRBV10-3 TRBD1 CAISGGQEAYEQYF TGTGCCATCAGTGGGGGACAGGAGGCCTACGAGCAGTACTTC
TRBJ2-1 . TRBV7-2 . CASSRREVSNEQFF TGTGCCAGCAGCCGGAGGGAGGTGTCGAATGAGCAGTTCTTC
TRBJ2-2 . TRBV7-2 . CASSLTGEYTGELFF TGTGCCAGCAGCTTGACAGGCGAGTACACCGGGGAGCTGTTTTTT
TRBJ2-3 . TRBV30 TRBD1 CAWKGGVDTQYF TGTGCCTGGAAAGGGGGCGTGGATACGCAGTATTTT
TRBJ2-6 once TRBV5-4 TRBD1 CASSYPGQGANVLTF TGTGCCAGCAGCTACCCGGGACAGGGGGCCAACGTCCTGACTTTC
TRBJ2-5 . TRBV27 . CASSLKHQETQYF TGTGCCAGCAGTTTAAAGCATCAAGAGACCCAGTACTTC
TRBJ2-2 . TRBV7-2 . CASSWGGGGELFF TGTGCCAGCAGCTGGGGCGGTGGCGGGGAGCTGTTTTTT
TRBJ1-4 . TRBV7-2 . CASSPSAGVKLFF TGTGCCAGCAGCCCTAGTGCAGGGGTAAAACTGTTTTTT
TRBJ1-2 . TRBV7-2 TRBD1 CASSLGGTDNYGYTF TGTGCCAGCAGCTTAGGTGGGACAGATAACTATGGCTACACCTTC
TRBJ1-4 . TRBV19 . CASNTREGEKLFF TGTGCCAGTAATACCAGAGAGGGCGAAAAACTGTTTTTT
TRBJ1-5 . TRBV4-1 . CASSQVDPYQPQHF TGCGCCAGCAGCCAAGTCGACCCTTATCAGCCCCAGCATTTT
TRBJ2-7 . TRBV5-6 . CASSFSLSYEQYF TGTGCCAGCAGCTTCAGCCTCTCCTACGAGCAGTACTTC
TRBJ2-7 . TRBV27 TRBD2 CASSLSTSGSYEQYF TGTGCCAGCAGTTTATCTACTAGCGGGAGCTACGAGCAGTACTTC
TRBJ2-7 . TRBV18 TRBD1 CASSATGDLSYEQYF TGTGCCAGCTCAGCTACAGGGGATCTCTCCTACGAGCAGTACTTC
TRBJ2-1 . TRBV5-1 . CASSEFWGLNNEQFF TGCGCCAGCAGCGAGTTTTGGGGGCTCAACAATGAGCAGTTCTTC
TRBJ2-5 . TRBV11-3 TRBD1 CASSLVGTGAETQYF TGTGCCAGCAGCTTAGTTGGGACAGGGGCAGAGACCCAGTACTTC